The 23 T cell receptor beta chains in this list originate from one sample, sequenced in a study of cytomegalovirus exposure and HLA in healthy donors (dated by TCRdb to about 2017). Receptors were amplified or captured by the immunoSEQ multiplex PCR assay. The multiplex PCR relied on a mix of 60 forward primers for TCR Vbeta segments and 13 reverse primers for TCR Jbeta segments. Here the immuneACCESS table is served through TCRdb, limited to in-frame sequences with V and J called. Missing clones are a known gap in these copies; in checked studies unresolved V genes cover under half, and the rest lacks a known reason. The sample data list about 250,000 clones, and just over 70% of these were observed just once. The top ten clonotypes cover 2% to 2.5% of the sample. Sequenced sample: PBMCs. These receptors came from a female donor in good health and CMV-seronegative.

The chain is built from TRBV19 and TRBJ2-1; 9 positions agree with TRBD1. The germline V gene encodes CDR1 LNHDA and CDR2 SQIVND (reference sequence). The CDR3 totals 15 residues. The trim removed 5 bases at V and 4 bases at J, leaving 6 bases unmatched. The DNA for the CDR3 is TGTGCCAGTAGTGCTGCCGGGACAGGGTACAATGAGCAGTTCTTC. The encoded protein is CASSAAGTGYNEQFF.

The CDR3 region has the DNA TGTGCCAGTAGTATTATTAGTCCCTACTCTAACTATGGCTACACCTTC. Its translation is CASSIISPYSNYGYTF. The chain combines TRBV19 with TRBJ1-2; D ambiguous. This CDR3 has 16 residues. Germline CDR1 reads LNHDA; CDR2 reads SQIVND (reference sequence). The ends were cut back, 3 bases at V and 0 bases at J, with 14 bases in the middle. The variable domain in full, with the rest retrieved from reference TRBV19 and TRBJ1-2, is DGGITQSPKYLFRKEGQNVTLSCEQNLNHDAMYWYRQDPGQGLRLIYYSQIVNDFQKGDIAEGYSVSREKKESFPLTVTSAQKNPTAFYLCASSIISPYSNYGYTFGSGTRLTVV.

This clone was counted between two and nine times. The identical CDR3 is also encoded by other nucleotide sequences in the sample. This sequence joins TRBV15 and TRBJ2-3, with 7 bases matching TRBD1. Germline V lookup: CDR1 LNHNV, CDR2 YYDKDF (reference sequence). This CDR3 is 15 amino acids long. With 2 bases clipped from V and 1 base from J, the junction kept 3 bases outside the gene matches. The CDR3 here is CATSRQTGRTDTQYF. The DNA of the CDR3 is TGTGCCACCAGCAGACAGACAGGGCGCACAGATACGCAGTATTTT.

The rearrangement links TRBV7-8 to TRBJ1-2; 10 bases are shared with TRBD1. From germline, CDR1 is SGHVS and CDR2 FQNEAQ. This CDR3 comprises 15 residues. V gave up 4 bases and J gave up 7 bases; unmatched junction bases: 9. CDR3 in amino acids: CASSSFDRGQGGYTF. The CDR3 DNA sequence: TGTGCCAGCAGCTCGTTTGACAGGGGGCAGGGTGGCTACACCTTC.

This chain connects TRBV11-2 to TRBJ2-7; possible D gene TRBD2, 5 bases. Germline CDR1 SGHAT, CDR2 FQNNGV. The CDR3 runs to 14 residues. The germline V and J ends were trimmed by 7 bases and 1 base, with 14 bases remaining between them. The CDR3 spells CASTYLALSYEQYF. The CDR3, as DNA: TGTGCCAGCACCTATCTAGCCCTTTCCTACGAGCAGTACTTC.

This sequence joins TRBV7-2 and TRBJ2-5, with 9 nucleotides matching TRBD2. The J call may be incorrect, as the DNA end agrees better with TRBJ2-7. CDR1 and CDR2 (germline): SGHTA, FQGNSA. This CDR3 is 14 amino acids long. The CDR3 protein is CASSLVSGSSEQYF. CDR3 bases: TGTGCCAGCAGCTTAGTTAGCGGGAGCTCCGAGCAGTACTTC.

This clone was counted a single time. The V gene is TRBV6-1, the J gene TRBJ2-1; 13 nucleotides match TRBD2. Germline V CDR1 and CDR2: MNHNS, SASEGT. The CDR3 consists of 17 residues. The J segment lost 4 bases and the V segment lost 4 bases, leaving 7 bases of the junction unmatched. CDR3 sequence reads: CASSAAGTSGTYNEQFF. CDR3 DNA sequence: TGTGCCAGCAGTGCAGCCGGGACTAGCGGGACATACAATGAGCAGTTCTTC.

This clone was observed once. V gene TRBV7-2 combines with J gene TRBJ2-3; tentative D call: TRBD2 (6 bases). Germline V CDR1 and CDR2: SGHTA, FQGNSA. CDR3 size: 14 residues. The germline V and J ends were trimmed by 5 bases and 2 bases, with 11 bases remaining between them. The CDR3 loop reads CASSPTRDTDTQYF. CDR3 DNA sequence: TGTGCCAGCAGCCCTACGCGGGACACAGATACGCAGTATTTT.

This clone showed up just a few times. The CDR3 protein is CASSLAGTGGYNEQFF. CDR3 nucleotide sequence: TGCGCCAGCAGCTTGGCCGGGACGGGGGGCTACAATGAGCAGTTCTTC. The chain is built from TRBV5-1 and TRBJ2-1, with 7 bases lining up with TRBD2. This CDR3 contains 16 residues. Germline CDR1 and CDR2: SGHRS and YFSETQ. The junction had 6 bases not matched to a gene; V was cut back by 0 bases and J by 3 bases. The full variable domain, with the rest looked up from reference TRBV5-1 and TRBJ2-1, is KAGVTQTPRYLIKTRGQQVTLSCSPISGHRSVSWYQQTPGQGLQFLFEYFSETQRNKGNFPGRFSGRQFSNSRSEMNVSTLELGDSALYLCASSLAGTGGYNEQFFGPGTRLTVL.

This sequence joins TRBV15 and TRBJ2-7, with D perhaps matching TRBD2 (6 bases). This CDR3 contains 14 residues. With 10 bases removed from V and 5 bases from J, the gap between germline ends came to 21 bases. Germline CDR1 LNHNV, CDR2 YYDKDF (reference sequence). The CDR3 sequence: CAIQVASGSNEQYF. As DNA, the CDR3 is TGTGCCATACAGGTTGCGTCCGGGAGCAACGAGCAGTACTTC.

On this clone itself: This sample also contains other DNA sequences that code for the same CDR3. The chain carries TRBV5-1 and TRBJ2-7; tentative D call: TRBD1 (5 bases). V was cut by 2 bases and J by 2 bases, with 11 bases left in between. Germline CDR1 SGHRS, CDR2 YFSETQ. The CDR3 is 14 amino acids. The CDR3 region is CASSLGQGAYEQYF. In DNA, the CDR3 is TGCGCCAGCAGCTTAGGGCAGGGTGCCTACGAGCAGTACTTC.

The chain joins TRBV4-1 to TRBJ2-3, with unresolved D. V lost 4 bases and J lost 0, with 5 bases in between. This CDR3 is built from 13 residues. Per the germline V gene, CDR1 is MGHRA and CDR2 is YSYEKL. The CDR3 region is CASSPISTDTQYF. As DNA, the CDR3 is TGCGCCAGCAGCCCCATTAGCACAGATACGCAGTATTTT.

As regards this clone: The junction shows a germline mismatch at one end, possibly a read error. The genes are TRBV7-9 and TRBJ1-2; maybe TRBD1 (5 bases). There are 12 residues in the CDR3. The germline V gene has CDR1 SEHNR and CDR2 FQNEAQ (reference sequence). This CDR3 reads CSSSADSYGYTF. CDR3 DNA sequence: TGTTCCAGCAGTGCCGACAGCTATGGCTACACCTTC. Complete variable domain (other parts from reference TRBV7-9 and TRBJ1-2): DTGVSQNPRHKITKRGQNVTFRCDPISEHNRLYWYRQTLGQGPEFLTYFQNEAQLEKSRLLSDRFSAERPKGSFSTLEIQRTEQGDSAMYLCSSSADSYGYTFGSGTRLTVV.

CDR3 loop: CASSYGQSGNTIYF. The CDR3 nucleotides are TGTGCCAGCAGTTACGGACAGTCTGGAAACACCATATATTTT. The J gene is TRBJ1-3, the V gene TRBV6-5; D may be TRBD1 (6 bases). Trimming removed 2 bases at V and 1 base at J, with 6 bases between. Germline CDR1 is MNHEY and CDR2 is SVGAGI. The CDR3 sequence is 14 residues long.

V usage is TRBV6-4 and J usage is TRBJ2-5, with 8 bases identical to TRBD2. Germline CDR1 is MRHNA and CDR2 is SNTAGT. The CDR3 has 13 amino acids. V lost 11 bases, J lost 5 bases, and 10 bases stayed unmatched. CDR3 in DNA: TGTGCCTACCCTGCCGGGGGGGGCGAGACCCAGTACTTC. Encoded protein: CAYPAGGGETQYF.

This chain connects TRBV7-6 to TRBJ2-5; 9 nucleotides align to TRBD2. V lost 1 base to trimming and J lost 2 bases; unmatched junction nucleotides: 8. This CDR3 contains 17 residues. Germline lookup yields CDR1 SGHVS and CDR2 FNYEAQ. The CDR3: CASSLVLAGAAQETQYF. For the CDR3, the DNA is TGTGCCAGCAGCTTAGTACTAGCGGGTGCTGCTCAAGAGACCCAGTACTTC.

The chain joins TRBV5-8 to TRBJ1-1; D remains unclear. The CDR3 runs to 14 residues. Germline V gene sequence: CDR1 SGHTS, CDR2 YDEGEE. V was clipped by 2 bases and J by 1 base, with 9 bases between them. The CDR3 DNA is TGTGCCAGCAGCTTCAGGCCGAGGAACACTGAAGCTTTCTTT. Its translation: CASSFRPRNTEAFF.

In the case of this clone: Other nucleotide sequences from this sample produce the same CDR3. The chain has TRBV27 and TRBJ2-1, with D hard to call. The CDR3 is 11 residues long. Germline CDR1 MNHEY, CDR2 SMNVEV (reference sequence). The V gene lost 3 bases and the J gene lost 7 bases, with 4 bases spanning the gap. CDR3: CASSLANEQFF. The DNA for the CDR3 is TGTGCCAGCAGTTTGGCTAATGAGCAGTTCTTC.

The chain recombines TRBV29-1 with TRBJ2-7; D is perhaps TRBD2 (5 bases). The germline V gene encodes CDR1 SQVTM and CDR2 ANQGSEA. The CDR3 totals 12 residues. V was cut by 4 bases and J by 3 bases, with 10 bases left in between. This CDR3 reads CSVVRSGYEQYF. CDR3 in DNA: TGCAGCGTTGTAAGGAGCGGCTACGAGCAGTACTTC.

The chain links TRBV2 to TRBJ1-6; D gene ambiguous. This CDR3 has 12 amino acids. The V gene lost 6 bases and the J gene lost 9 bases, with 9 bases spanning the gap. The germline CDR1 and CDR2 sequences are SNHLY and FYNNEI. CDR3 in amino acids: CASRVGLSPLHF. CDR3 in DNA: TGTGCCAGCAGGGTGGGCCTTTCACCCCTCCACTTT.

V and J are TRBV7-9 and TRBJ2-3; 9 bases align to TRBD1. Germline CDR1 is SEHNR and CDR2 is FQNEAQ (reference sequence). The CDR3 sequence is 17 residues long. The junction had 15 bases not matched to a gene; V was cut back by 8 bases and J by 3 bases. The CDR3: CASAKRSGTGYTDTQYF. DNA for the CDR3: TGTGCCAGCGCCAAAAGATCAGGGACAGGGTATACAGATACGCAGTATTTT.

V usage is TRBV27 and J usage is TRBJ2-1, with D tentatively TRBD1 (6 bases). The germline CDR1 and CDR2 sequences are MNHEY and SMNVEV (reference sequence). CDR3 size: 15 residues. Trimming removed 3 bases at V and 7 bases at J, with 16 bases between. The CDR3, as DNA: TGTGCCAGCAGTTTCCTCTGGGGGCCAGGGAATGAGCAGTTCTTC. Its protein product is CASSFLWGPGNEQFF.

The CDR3 is CASSLGSPTRNEQFF. CDR3 DNA sequence: TGTGCCAGCAGCTTAGGGAGCCCCACTAGGAATGAGCAGTTCTTC. This chain links TRBV5-4 with TRBJ2-1, with D tentatively TRBD2 (5 bases). CDR1 is SGHNT, CDR2 YYREEE, per germline (reference sequence). The CDR3 contains 15 residues. Trimming removed 2 bases from V and 7 bases from J, with 16 bases in between. The full variable domain, in which reference TRBV5-4 and TRBJ2-1 provide the parts outside the CDR3, is ETGVTQSPTHLIKTRGQQVTLRCSSQSGHNTVSWYQQALGQGPQFIFQYYREEENGRGNFPPRFSGLQFPNYSSELNVNALELDDSALYLCASSLGSPTRNEQFFGPGTRLTVL.